These T cell receptor beta chains were read from a single sample in a study of blood T cell repertoires in COVID-19. This table comes from immunoSEQ multiplex PCR, and its TCRdb copy is limited to in-frame clones, with some not included. The sample has about 150,000 clones; approximately 80% are singletons. The sequenced sample consisted of peripheral blood. These receptor sequences come from a woman aged 60-70 years with acute or convalescent COVID-19. CDR3s include the opening cysteine and the closing phenylalanine or tryptophan.

TRBJ1-5 | TRBV2 | CASSPWTGGHNQPQHF
TRBJ2-3 | TRBV7-2 | CASRRLAGGPDTQYF
TRBJ2-7 | TRBV19 | CASSIASLDYEQYF
TRBJ2-3 | TRBV4-1 | CASSRGGAEDTQYF
TRBJ2-5 | TRBV9 | CASSVEASGGYQETQYF
TRBJ1-6 | TRBV9 | CASSVTDDYSPLHF
TRBJ1-1 | TRBV19 | CASSINRVGTEAFF
TRBJ2-5 | TRBV27 | CASSLPAWDRAQETQYF
TRBJ2-7 | TRBV6-6 | CASSPTGYEQYF
TRBJ1-3 | TRBV27 | CASSRGRTGLNTIYF
TRBJ2-2 | TRBV5-4 | CASSSIAGGRNTGELFF
TRBJ2-7 | TRBV6-8 | CASSPQPYSYDRFSYEQYF
TRBJ2-1 | TRBV4-2 | CASSQDSGGLRYNEQFF
TRBJ2-2 | TRBV7-2 | CASSFDRENTGELFF
TRBJ2-3 | TRBV7-6 | CASSLLAGGAEDTQYF
TRBJ1-5 | TRBV28 | CASSQGGGNQPQHF
TRBJ1-4 | TRBV5-1 | CASSLREGAATNEKLFF
TRBJ2-4 | TRBV5-8 | CASSYGTGENLGKNIQYF